These 25 T cell receptor beta chains were all obtained from the same sample, sequenced in a study of beta chain features in type 1 diabetes. Sequenced material consisted of expressed TCRB transcripts (all of the isolated RNA was reverse transcribed). Generated by immunoSEQ multiplex PCR, the TCRdb table keeps only in-frame clones and is missing some. Of 450,000 to 600,000 clones listed, 30% are singletons. The sequencing input was naive CD4+ T cells from blood. Receptors originate from a man between 18 and 29 years old in good health.

This clone came up a few times. The chain combines TRBV6-5 with TRBJ2-6, with a tentative D call TRBD1 (5 bases). The CDR3 runs to 14 residues. Between the trimmed V and J ends, which lost 5 bases and 2 bases, there was a span of 7 bases. CDR1 is MNHEY and CDR2 is SVGAGI in the germline V gene. The CDR3 sequence is CASSDRPGANVLTF. Here the CDR3 DNA reads TGTGCCAGCAGTGACAGACCTGGGGCCAACGTCCTGACTTTC.

This chain connects TRBV19 to TRBJ1-2; D remains unclear. V was pared by 5 bases and J by 2 bases, with 9 bases between. CDR1 and CDR2 (germline): LNHDA, SQIVND (reference sequence). The CDR3 runs to 13 residues. Here the CDR3 reads CASSFGRNYGYTF. For the CDR3, the DNA is TGTGCCAGTAGTTTTGGCAGAAACTATGGCTACACCTTC.

The chain combines TRBV27 with TRBJ2-3; tentative D call: TRBD2 (5 bases). The CDR3 has 15 residues. Per germline, CDR1 MNHEY and CDR2 SMNVEV (reference sequence). The germline V and J ends were trimmed by 2 bases and 0 bases, with 9 bases remaining between them. CDR3 protein: CASSLRWESTDTQYF. DNA of the CDR3: TGTGCCAGCAGTTTACGGTGGGAGAGCACAGATACGCAGTATTTT.

This clone was counted between two and nine times. The rearrangement uses TRBV7-9 and TRBJ2-7; 8 bases fit TRBD2. Germline values: CDR1 SEHNR, CDR2 FQNEAQ (reference sequence). The CDR3 is 14 residues long. Trimming took 5 bases from V and 2 from J; bases not matched to a gene: 5. The CDR3 loop reads CASSGTSGAYEQYF. The CDR3 region has the DNA TGTGCCAGCAGCGGTACTAGCGGAGCCTACGAGCAGTACTTC.

The chain is built from TRBV30 and TRBJ1-1; no clear D. The CDR3 has 14 amino acids. Germline loops: CDR1 GTSNPN, CDR2 SVGIG (reference sequence). V lost 4 bases, J lost 5 bases, and 17 bases lay in between. The CDR3 protein is CAWNRPAEVTEAFF. In DNA, the CDR3 is TGTGCCTGGAACCGGCCGGCAGAGGTAACTGAAGCTTTCTTT.

This chain uses TRBV28 with TRBJ2-5, with 7 bases that match TRBD2. The CDR3 is made up of 16 amino acids. The J segment lost 1 base and the V segment lost 1 base, leaving 6 bases of the junction unmatched. Germline loops: CDR1 MDHEN, CDR2 SYDVKM. CDR3 in DNA: TGTGCCAGCAGTTTATCCAGCGGGGAACTCCAAGAGACCCAGTACTTC. The encoded protein is CASSLSSGELQETQYF.

This clone was counted a few times. The V call is TRBV29-1, the J call TRBJ2-5, with D uncertain. The CDR3 covers 14 residues. V was trimmed by 4 bases and J by 1 base, leaving 13 bases between them. Per the germline V gene, CDR1 is SQVTM and CDR2 is ANQGSEA. Here the CDR3 DNA reads TGCAGCGTTGTTGGGTCAATAAGCCAAGAGACCCAGTACTTC. Translating gives CSVVGSISQETQYF.

The V and J genes are TRBV29-1 and TRBJ2-1, with 12 positions matching TRBD1. Trimming at V came to 5 bases and at J to 4 bases, leaving 15 bases not matched to a gene. Germline V gives CDR1 SQVTM, CDR2 ANQGSEA. The CDR3 covers 18 residues. The CDR3 spells CSVPGQGAAGGLYNEQFF. The CDR3 DNA is TGCAGCGTTCCGGGACAGGGGGCCGCGGGAGGGCTTTACAATGAGCAGTTCTTC.

Here the CDR3 DNA reads TGTGCCAGCCGGAGGGGGACCGGGTTGGGTGGCAATGAGCAGTTCTTC. Amino acids: CASRRGTGLGGNEQFF. The V gene is TRBV25-1, the J gene TRBJ2-1, with D possibly called TRBD1 or TRBD2 (6 bases each). The V end lost 8 bases, the J end lost 6 bases, and 23 bases lay between the germline ends. Per germline, CDR1 MGHDK and CDR2 SYGVNS. This CDR3 is built from 16 residues.

The CDR3 reads CASSPRTGISGANVLTF. In nucleotides, the CDR3 is TGTGCCAGCAGCCCAAGGACAGGGATATCTGGGGCCAACGTCCTGACTTTC. The V gene is TRBV7-2, the J gene TRBJ2-6, with TRBD1 matching over 8 bases. V gave up 5 bases and J gave up 1 base; unmatched junction bases: 7. The germline V gene has CDR1 SGHTA and CDR2 FQGNSA. The CDR3 has 17 residues.

The J gene is TRBJ2-5, the V gene TRBV29-1, with 10 positions matching TRBD2. CDR1 is SQVTM and CDR2 is ANQGSEA in the germline V gene. Trimming cost V 5 bases and J 2 bases; bases outside gene matches: 11. The CDR3 spans 16 residues. This chain's CDR3 is CSVRAGIAGGQETQYF. The CDR3 DNA reads as TGCAGCGTTCGCGCGGGGATAGCGGGAGGACAAGAGACCCAGTACTTC.

The chain is built from TRBV15 and TRBJ2-4, with 13 bases matching TRBD2. The CDR3 runs 19 residues. V dropped 2 bases and J dropped 4; count of bases not matched to a gene: 11. The germline V gene encodes CDR1 LNHNV and CDR2 YYDKDF (reference sequence). The CDR3 nucleotides read TGTGCCACCAGCAGATTGCCCTCCGGGACTAGCGGGATTAAAAACATTCAGTACTTC. Translating it yields CATSRLPSGTSGIKNIQYF.

The V gene is TRBV30, the J gene TRBJ1-5; 8 positions agree with TRBD1. Germline-derived CDR1 and CDR2 are GTSNPN and SVGIG (reference sequence). V trimming: 3 bases; J trimming: 11 bases; junction bases outside the gene matches: 9. This CDR3 contains 13 residues. CDR3 in DNA: TGTGCCTGGAGCGGACAGGGCCTCATGACCCAGCATTTT. As protein: CAWSGQGLMTQHF.

The chain has TRBV29-1 and TRBJ2-1; 9 bases match TRBD2. Germline CDR1 is SQVTM and CDR2 is ANQGSEA. The CDR3 is 16 residues long. V dropped 2 bases and J dropped 1; count of bases not matched to a gene: 6. The CDR3 loop is CSVEIRAGGSYNEQFF. Here the CDR3 DNA reads TGCAGCGTTGAAATTCGGGCGGGAGGGTCCTACAATGAGCAGTTCTTC.

The genes are TRBV29-1 and TRBJ1-1; D unresolved. Trimming took 7 bases from V and 1 from J, leaving 10 bases between them. The CDR3 extends over 12 amino acids. Germline V gene sequence: CDR1 SQVTM, CDR2 ANQGSEA. CDR3 sequence: CSAIRQNTEAFF. The DNA of the CDR3 is TGCAGCGCCATACGGCAGAACACTGAAGCTTTCTTT.

V usage is TRBV30 and J usage is TRBJ1-5; unclear D gene. The CDR3 covers 15 residues. Trimming took 0 bases from V and 2 from J, leaving 11 bases between them. Looked up from germline, CDR1 is GTSNPN and CDR2 is SVGIG (reference sequence). The CDR3 loop is CAWSVKGLGNQPQHF. The DNA for the CDR3 is TGTGCCTGGAGTGTAAAGGGATTGGGCAATCAGCCCCAGCATTTT.

The chain couples TRBV14 to TRBJ2-3, with 8 bases identical to TRBD2. The V segment lost 7 bases and the J segment 6 bases; nucleotides outside the gene matches: 6. Germline-derived CDR1 and CDR2 are SGHDN and FVKESK. The CDR3 spans 13 residues. CDR3 bases: TGTGCCAGCAACATAGCGGGAACGGATACGCAGTATTTT. Translating it yields CASNIAGTDTQYF.

J is TRBJ1-2 and V is TRBV30; tentative D call: TRBD1 (6 bases). Deletions cut 4 bases from V and 5 bases from J, with 14 bases between. Looked up from germline, CDR1 is GTSNPN and CDR2 is SVGIG (reference sequence). The CDR3 consists of 13 residues. In DNA form, the CDR3 reads TGTGCCTGGAACTTCCGGGACAATTATGGCTACACCTTC. Encoded protein: CAWNFRDNYGYTF.

In regard to this clone: The sample contains more than one DNA sequence encoding this CDR3. The chain employs TRBV30 and TRBJ1-3; D not certain. Trimming pared 0 bases from V and 0 bases from J, leaving 9 bases between. Per the germline V gene, CDR1 is GTSNPN and CDR2 is SVGIG (reference sequence). This CDR3 has 15 amino acids. CDR3 in DNA: TGTGCCTGGAGTGTCAGGCGTTCCTCTGGAAACACCATATATTTT. Residues: CAWSVRRSSGNTIYF.

This clone has a handful of counts. This chain uses TRBV29-1 with TRBJ2-1; no reliable D call. The germline V gene has CDR1 SQVTM and CDR2 ANQGSEA. V gave up 4 bases and J gave up 7 bases, with 11 bases separating them. CDR3 length: 12 amino acids. CDR3 bases: TGCAGCGTTGGAGACTTAATTAATGAGCAGTTCTTC. Its protein product is CSVGDLINEQFF.

This clone occurred a few times. J is TRBJ2-7 and V is TRBV7-2; a weak D match, TRBD1 (6 bases). Germline V gives CDR1 SGHTA, CDR2 FQGNSA. This CDR3 comprises 17 residues. V was pared by 3 bases and J by 2 bases, with 20 bases between. For the CDR3, the DNA is TGTGCCAGCAGCTTCTTATTCCACCGACAGGAAACCTACGAGCAGTACTTC. Protein product: CASSFLFHRQETYEQYF.

On this clone: This sample includes further DNA sequences coding for the same CDR3. Here the CDR3 DNA reads TGTGCCAGCAGCCCCTACAATGAGCAGTTCTTC. Residues: CASSPYNEQFF. V and J are TRBV2 and TRBJ2-1; D call uncertain. The germline CDR1 and CDR2 sequences are SNHLY and FYNNEI. V shed 6 bases and J shed 2 bases, with 2 bases lying between them. The CDR3 is 11 residues long.

This clone was seen a few times. This chain joins TRBV30 and TRBJ2-3; tentatively, D is TRBD2 (6 bases). This CDR3 spans 16 amino acids. Trimming cost V 0 bases and J 6 bases, with 19 bases left between them. The germline gives CDR1 GTSNPN, CDR2 SVGIG (reference sequence). As DNA, the CDR3 is TGTGCCTGGAGTGTAAAAAGGCTAGCGAGTGGGGATACGCAGTATTTT. Protein sequence: CAWSVKRLASGDTQYF.

This clone was seen a handful of times. The chain is built from TRBV2 and TRBJ2-5, with D tentatively TRBD2 (6 bases). CDR3 length: 13 residues. Germline loops: CDR1 SNHLY, CDR2 FYNNEI. V lost 4 bases and J 0 bases, leaving 6 bases between the germline ends. The CDR3 DNA is TGTGCCAGCAGTGCGGGGGACCAAGAGACCCAGTACTTC. Translation: CASSAGDQETQYF.

The chain carries TRBV28 and TRBJ1-1, with a possible D match to TRBD1 (5 bases). Germline V gene lookup returns CDR1 MDHEN and CDR2 SYDVKM. Trimming took off 7 bases at V and 0 bases at J, with 6 bases between the two ends. The CDR3 consists of 12 residues. In DNA, the CDR3 is TGTGCCAGCAAGGGGTTGAACACTGAAGCTTTCTTT. Translated, it gives CASKGLNTEAFF.